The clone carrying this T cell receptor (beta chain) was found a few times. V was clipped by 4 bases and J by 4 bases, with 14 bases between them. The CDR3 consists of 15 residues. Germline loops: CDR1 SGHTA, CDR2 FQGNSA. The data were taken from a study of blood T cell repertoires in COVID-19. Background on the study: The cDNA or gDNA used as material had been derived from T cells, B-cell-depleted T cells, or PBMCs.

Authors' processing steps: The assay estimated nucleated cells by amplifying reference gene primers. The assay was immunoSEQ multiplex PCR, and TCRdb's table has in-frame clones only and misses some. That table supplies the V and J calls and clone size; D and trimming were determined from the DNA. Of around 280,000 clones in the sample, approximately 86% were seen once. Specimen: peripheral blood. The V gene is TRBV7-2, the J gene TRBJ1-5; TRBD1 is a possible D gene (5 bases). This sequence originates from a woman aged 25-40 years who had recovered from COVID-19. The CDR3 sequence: CASSSPGLLNQPQHF. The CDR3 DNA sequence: TGTGCCAGCAGCTCCCCAGGGTTGCTGAATCAGCCCCAGCATTTT.